The present entry profiles one T cell receptor (beta chain) with its context. Antigen unknown. A read error is likely, as this CDR3 ends without the conserved phenylalanine or tryptophan. This entry is derived from a study of breast tumors, draining lymph nodes, adjacent tissues. Study-wide results and limits: Compared with lymph nodes, tumors were less diverse; compared with nontumor tissue, more. Findings are consistent with lymph node origin and intratumoral expansion of most tumor T cells. Compared with basal-like, luminal-like tumors shared significantly more repertoire with nontumor tissue.

Germline loops: CDR1 MNHNS, CDR2 SASEGT. This CDR3 region has 14 residues. V shed 4 bases, J shed 8 bases, and the junction held 7 bases outside the gene matches. MiXCR, applied by TCRdb to the multiplex PCR reads, yields one record per CDR3 protein. The data show approximately 20,000 distinct CDR3 sequences, about 50% seen once. V usage is TRBV6-1 and J usage is TRBJ2-1; 8 bases are a match to TRBD1. The sample was breast tumor tissue. The receptor comes from a female donor with breast cancer. Some clones in this sample may be carry-over from other donors' samples. The CDR3 loop is CASSGGDRLDEQFL. In nucleotides, the CDR3 is TGTGCCAGCAGTGGAGGGGACAGGCTCGATGAGCAGTTCCTC.